The 19 T cell receptor beta chains listed next were all sequenced from one sample in a study of T cell changes during pregnancy in multiple sclerosis (dated by TCRdb to about 2019). Library generation was performed with the immunoSEQ multiplex PCR assay. Here the immuneACCESS table is served through TCRdb, limited to in-frame sequences with V and J called. Missing clones are a known gap in these copies; in checked studies unresolved V genes cover under half, and the rest lacks a known reason. The sample yields around 95,000 clones; about nine tenths were counted once. 1.9% of the sample comes from the top ten. The sequences come from peripheral blood, collected after pregnancy. These receptors were collected from a female donor with multiple sclerosis, enrolled in a pregnancy study.

V gene TRBV18 combines with J gene TRBJ2-3; no clear D. CDR1 is KGHSH and CDR2 is LQKENI in the germline V gene. The CDR3 has 14 residues. The germline V and J ends were trimmed by 3 bases and 0 bases, with 7 bases remaining between them. The CDR3 DNA reads as TGTGCCAGCTCACCGGCAGGCAGCACAGATACGCAGTATTTT. This translates into CASSPAGSTDTQYF.

This chain links TRBV9 with TRBJ1-1; a possible D gene is TRBD1 (6 bases). The length of the CDR3 is 15 residues. V was cut by 0 bases and J by 1 base, with 10 bases left in between. Germline CDR1 SGDLS, CDR2 YYNGEE. The CDR3 coding sequence is TGTGCCAGCAGCGTAGTTGCAGGGGCGAACACTGAAGCTTTCTTT. Its protein is CASSVVAGANTEAFF.

The chain links TRBV18 to TRBJ2-5, with 10 bases lining up with TRBD1. V was clipped by 5 bases and J by 2 bases; unmatched bases: 8. Germline values: CDR1 KGHSH, CDR2 LQKENI. The length of the CDR3 is 16 residues. The CDR3 DNA is TGTGCCAGCTCAGAAGACAGGGGGCAACGGCAAGAGACCCAGTACTTC. Its translation is CASSEDRGQRQETQYF.

V usage is TRBV27 and J usage is TRBJ1-1; 7 bases are a match to TRBD1. The CDR3 length is 14 residues. Losses at the gene ends were 7 bases for V and 1 base for J; bases not matched to a gene: 6. Germline lookup yields CDR1 MNHEY and CDR2 SMNVEV (reference sequence). The CDR3 here is CASTQTGSNTEAFF. The CDR3 DNA follows: TGTGCCAGCACCCAGACAGGGTCGAACACTGAAGCTTTCTTT.

This clone has just one count. The chain links TRBV4-3 to TRBJ1-4; 9 nucleotides agree with TRBD1. This CDR3 has 15 residues. Germline trimming cut 3 bases from V and 7 bases from J; bases unmatched to any gene: 6. CDR1 and CDR2 from the germline V gene are LGHNA and YSLEER. CDR3 sequence (DNA): TGCGCCAGCAGCCATGGCACAGGGGGCTCTGAAAAACTGTTTTTT. Protein sequence: CASSHGTGGSEKLFF.

This chain connects TRBV5-6 to TRBJ2-1, with 8 bases matching TRBD2. Germline-derived CDR1 and CDR2 are SGHDT and YYEEEE. V shed 3 bases and J 9 bases; nucleotides not matched to a gene: 11. The CDR3 has 15 amino acids. The CDR3 coding sequence is TGTGCCAGCAGCTATTTTGGGCGGGAGGATGTTGAGCAGTTCTTC. It yields the protein CASSYFGREDVEQFF.

In DNA, the CDR3 is TGTGCCAGCACGGCTAGCGGGGATGTCGATGAGCAGTTCTTC. Translation: CASTASGDVDEQFF. V is TRBV6-1 and J is TRBJ2-1; 9 positions agree with TRBD2. Per the germline V gene, CDR1 is MNHNS and CDR2 is SASEGT. This CDR3 contains 14 residues. J was trimmed by 8 bases and V by 7 bases; bases with no gene match: 9.

The chain carries TRBV6-1 and TRBJ2-3; 7 nucleotides agree with TRBD2. This CDR3 region has 16 residues. Trimming took 2 bases from V and 6 from J; bases not matched to a gene: 11. Germline CDR1 MNHNS, CDR2 SASEGT. The CDR3 loop is CASSEFGGTGSDTQYF. CDR3 sequence (DNA): TGTGCCAGCAGTGAATTCGGGGGGACGGGATCGGATACGCAGTATTTT.

The chain employs TRBV2 and TRBJ2-5; 10 positions agree with TRBD2. From germline, CDR1 is SNHLY and CDR2 FYNNEI. V dropped 9 bases and J dropped 10; count of bases not matched to a gene: 14. The CDR3 is 14 amino acids. CDR3 bases: TGTGCCAGATTCTCCGGGACTAGCGCCGGGATCCAGTACTTC. Translated: CARFSGTSAGIQYF.

The CDR3 reads CAWGPSDRLNSPLHF. DNA of the CDR3: TGTGCCTGGGGGCCCTCTGACAGGCTAAATTCACCCCTCCACTTT. This chain connects TRBV30 to TRBJ1-6; tentatively, D is TRBD1 (6 bases). The CDR3 loop spans 15 amino acids. The ends were cut back, 5 bases at V and 7 bases at J, with 18 bases in the middle. Germline V CDR1 and CDR2: GTSNPN, SVGIG (reference sequence).

This clone showed up just a few times. The chain is built from TRBV2 and TRBJ1-1; 9 bases map to TRBD1. V trimming: 4 bases; J trimming: 1 base; junction bases outside the gene matches: 10. Germline lookup yields CDR1 SNHLY and CDR2 FYNNEI. The CDR3 has 17 residues. In DNA, the CDR3 is TGTGCCAGCAGTGTGCAGACAGGGGGATTGACGAACACTGAAGCTTTCTTT. Amino acids: CASSVQTGGLTNTEAFF. The variable domain in full, with the rest retrieved from reference TRBV2 and TRBJ1-1, is EPEVTQTPSHQVTQMGQEVILRCVPISNHLYFYWYRQILGQKVEFLVSFYNNEISEKSEIFDDQFSVERPDGSNFTLKIRSTKLEDSAMYFCASSVQTGGLTNTEAFFGQGTRLTVV.

The V call is TRBV30, the J call TRBJ1-2; D is possibly TRBD1 (6 bases). The V end lost 4 bases, the J end lost 9 bases, and 15 bases lay between the germline ends. CDR3 length: 12 amino acids. Germline loops: CDR1 GTSNPN, CDR2 SVGIG (reference sequence). In DNA form, the CDR3 reads TGTGCCTGGACGGGGGGCTCTACTCGCTACACCTTC. Residues: CAWTGGSTRYTF.

The chain has TRBV18 and TRBJ2-1; 8 nucleotides align to TRBD2. The germline gives CDR1 KGHSH, CDR2 LQKENI. The CDR3 contains 18 residues. V lost 1 base, J lost 4 bases, and 12 bases stayed unmatched. CDR3 sequence (DNA): TGTGCCAGCTCACCACGGGAGGATCTAGCGGGCGCTTACAATGAGCAGTTCTTC. This encodes CASSPREDLAGAYNEQFF.

V and J are TRBV28 and TRBJ2-6, with 11 bases identical to TRBD1. CDR1 is MDHEN and CDR2 is SYDVKM in the germline V gene. J lost 1 base, V lost 3 bases, and 5 bases had no gene match. The CDR3 has 18 residues. CDR3 loop: CASSFVGQGVSGANVLTF. CDR3 DNA sequence: TGTGCCAGCAGTTTTGTGGGACAGGGGGTATCTGGGGCCAACGTCCTGACTTTC.

The chain is built from TRBV14 and TRBJ1-3; D might be TRBD1 (6 bases). The germline gives CDR1 SGHDN, CDR2 FVKESK. Between the trimmed V and J ends, which lost 5 bases and 1 base, there was a span of 12 bases. The CDR3 has 15 amino acids. The CDR3 is CASSRGGQSGNTIYF. CDR3 coding DNA: TGTGCCAGCAGCAGAGGGGGACAATCTGGAAACACCATATATTTT.

The V call is TRBV6-5, the J call TRBJ2-1; D may be TRBD2 (5 bases). Germline loops: CDR1 MNHEY, CDR2 SVGAGI. Trimming left V 0 bases short and J 7 bases short, with 13 bases between. The CDR3 contains 15 residues. CDR3 residues: CASSYSSGSINEQFF. CDR3 coding DNA: TGTGCCAGCAGTTACTCGAGCGGCAGCATTAATGAGCAGTTCTTC.

The chain uses TRBV28 and TRBJ2-1; D not certain. The CDR3 runs to 12 residues. V was clipped by 4 bases and J by 11 bases, with 12 bases between them. Per the germline V gene, CDR1 is MDHEN and CDR2 is SYDVKM. The CDR3: CASSWASVQQFF. The CDR3 DNA reads as TGTGCCAGCAGTTGGGCTTCGGTTCAGCAGTTCTTC.

The J gene is TRBJ1-2, the V gene TRBV5-6, with a weak D call TRBD1 (5 bases). The CDR3 runs 12 residues. V was cut by 7 bases and J by 3 bases, with 10 bases left in between. Germline lookup yields CDR1 SGHDT and CDR2 YYEEEE. In DNA, the CDR3 is TGTGCCAGCCAAAAAGGGGACTATGGCTACACCTTC. This codes for CASQKGDYGYTF.

The chain has TRBV5-1 and TRBJ2-7; maybe TRBD1 (5 bases). V was clipped by 1 base and J by 3 bases, with 5 bases between them. The CDR3 has 12 amino acids. CDR1 is SGHRS and CDR2 is YFSETQ in the germline V gene. The CDR3 bases are TGCGCCAGCAGCTTGACAGGCTACGAGCAGTACTTC. Protein product: CASSLTGYEQYF. The complete variable domain, with remaining parts taken from reference TRBV5-1 and TRBJ2-7, reads KAGVTQTPRYLIKTRGQQVTLSCSPISGHRSVSWYQQTPGQGLQFLFEYFSETQRNKGNFPGRFSGRQFSNSRSEMNVSTLELGDSALYLCASSLTGYEQYFGPGTRLTVT.